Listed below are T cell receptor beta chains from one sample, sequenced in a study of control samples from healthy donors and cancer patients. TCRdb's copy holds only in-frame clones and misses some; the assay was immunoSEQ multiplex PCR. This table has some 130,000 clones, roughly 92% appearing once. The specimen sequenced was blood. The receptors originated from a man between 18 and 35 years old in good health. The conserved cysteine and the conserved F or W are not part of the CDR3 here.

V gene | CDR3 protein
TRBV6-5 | ASRRANYGYT
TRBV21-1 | ASSKRGFESF
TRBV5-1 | ASSSKTSGGINTGELF
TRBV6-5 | ASSFSFRQSNSPLH
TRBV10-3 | ATRDRGDTEAF
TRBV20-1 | SASVGSRNEQF
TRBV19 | ASSLATEAF
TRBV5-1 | ASSLEGNYGYT
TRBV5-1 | ASSVAGTGGEKLF
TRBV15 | ATSRDGGSVQPQH
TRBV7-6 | ASSLGLAATDTQY
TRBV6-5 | ASSTTQSPNSPLH
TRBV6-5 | ASTRTLRGNYGYT
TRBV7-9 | ASSSPRDRDNYEQY
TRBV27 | ASSRTAFLYEQY
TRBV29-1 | SVSEGEDSPLH
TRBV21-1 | ASSKGGDSTMNTEAF
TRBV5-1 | ASSFSDYNEQF
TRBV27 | ASRNLGQGYEQY
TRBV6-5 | ASSYSKQGGTSGYT
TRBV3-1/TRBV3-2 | ASSPGGQGGTEAF
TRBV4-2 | ASSQPDRDPTQY
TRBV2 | ASSISAGSNQPQH
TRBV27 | ASSPRDRRYEQY
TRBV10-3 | AISGEDRAVRGYT
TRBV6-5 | ASSQNNEQF
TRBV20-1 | SAPSGDGYT
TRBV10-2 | ASVRGNAYEQY
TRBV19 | ASSIVTDPTRNSPLH
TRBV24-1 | ATSSVVEGTGELF
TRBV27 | ASSTRTGEAWVGSYNEQF
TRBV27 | ASSLYGAGKLF
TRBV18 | ASQQGSSNEKLF
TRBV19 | ASRPGQGSNTEAF
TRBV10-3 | ATGQGLNTIY
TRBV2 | ASSQGQLDTEAF
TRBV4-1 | ASSQRGLGTDTQY
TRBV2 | ASSTGSETQY
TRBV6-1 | ASSEKIVVDEQY
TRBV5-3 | ARSPTSYEQY
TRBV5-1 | ASSLARNTEAF
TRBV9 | ASRPGSSADGYT
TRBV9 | ASSKGLAVDMETQY
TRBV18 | ASSSGGYSYEQY
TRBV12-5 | ASGLEYSGTGGVGELF
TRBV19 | ASSIGAGGLETQY
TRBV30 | AWSRSEYTDTQY
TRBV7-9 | ASSSTGRNYGYT
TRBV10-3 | AISGGRAVQETQY
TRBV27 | ASSKNPTGYYGYT
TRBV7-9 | ASSSTRTRIYEQY
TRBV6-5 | ASRHQETQY
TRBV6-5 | ASSYRDTTEAF
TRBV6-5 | ASKEANYGYT
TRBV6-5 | ASRGPGELF
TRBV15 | ATSRDNQPQH
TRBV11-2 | ASMGEQGADYNEQF